This T cell receptor (beta chain) was identified in a study of CD8 T cells in Susac syndrome. Germline V CDR1 and CDR2: MDHEN, SYDVKM. Trimming removed 6 bases from V and 3 bases from J, with 4 bases in between. This CDR3 contains 11 residues. TEMRA cells underwent FACS enrichment and CD8+ and CD4+ T cells underwent negative isolation. Random hexamers primed reverse transcription of about 0.45 to 1 ug RNA. TCR beta CDR3 was amplified by immunoSEQ covering 54 Vbeta and 13 Jbeta. TCRdb called the immunoSEQ multiplex PCR reads again in MiXCR, with one record for every CDR3 protein. The sample contains over 100,000 distinct CDR3 sequences, roughly 97% of which appear only once.

The chain combines TRBV28 with TRBJ2-3; D unresolved. This sequence was found in a human donor in good health. Sequenced input: CD4+ T cells from PBMCs. CDR3: CASSKTDTQYF. The CDR3 DNA is TGTGCCAGCAGCAAGACAGATACGCAGTATTTT.